This entry concerns a single T cell receptor beta chain. The germline gives CDR1 MNHNY, CDR2 SVGAGI (reference sequence). V lost 6 bases, J lost 0 bases, and 12 bases lay in between. CDR3 length: 15 amino acids. How the authors handled the data: Amplification from reference gene primers served as the basis for estimated nucleated cell counts. Here immunoSEQ multiplex PCR was the method, and the copy in TCRdb shows in-frame clones only, minus some. The D gene and trimming were derived from the DNA, and the V and J assignments and clone size from that table. The sample has about 110,000 clones; 70% to 80% are singletons. The data stem from a study of blood T cell repertoires in COVID-19. Looking at the study overall: Acute and convalescent COVID-19 samples came from the United States, Italy and Spain. T cells, B-cell-depleted T cells, or PBMCs provided the cDNA or gDNA that served as material.

V is TRBV6-6 and J is TRBJ1-3, with D hard to call. This sequence originates from a woman in her sixties with acute or convalescent COVID-19. The specimen sequenced was peripheral blood. In DNA, the CDR3 is TGTGCCAGCAGCCCGCAGGAAAGCTCTGGAAACACCATATATTTT. Translated: CASSPQESSGNTIYF.